This is a list of T cell receptor beta chains from one sample in a study of T cell responses to AZD1222 COVID-19 vaccine. Using immunoSEQ multiplex PCR, the repertoire was profiled, and TCRdb retains in-frame clones only, with some absent. The table shows roughly 140,000 clones, with approximately 88% occurring only once. This specimen consisted of peripheral blood, obtained on day 0 of AZD1222 vaccination. The receptors were sampled from an adult in good health. Both conserved end residues are part of each CDR3. The order of the fields is clone size, J gene, V gene, D gene, CDR3 protein, CDR3 DNA. A D gene is named only where the DNA matches it firmly. The listing skips clone size in some rows; elsewhere it reads once, few, many or a size class.

>.|TRBJ2-2|TRBV4-2|TRBD1
CASSQENRGYTGELFF
TGTGCCAGCAGCCAAGAAAACAGGGGCTACACCGGGGAGCTGTTTTTT
>.|TRBJ2-3|TRBV5-1|TRBD1
CASSLRGLGTDTQYF
TGCGCCAGCAGCTTGAGGGGGCTAGGGACAGATACGCAGTATTTT
>few|TRBJ2-2|TRBV3-1/TRBV3-2|.
CASSQDMVAGELFF
TGTGCCAGCAGCCAAGATATGGTTGCCGGGGAGCTGTTTTTT
>few|TRBJ1-3|TRBV19|.
CASSIDTRSGNTIYF
TGTGCCAGTAGTATAGACACGAGGTCTGGAAACACCATATATTTT
>.|TRBJ2-3|TRBV5-6|.
CASSLGLIGRATDTQYF
TGTGCCAGCAGCTTGGGACTAATTGGCAGGGCCACAGATACGCAGTATTTT
>few|TRBJ1-1|TRBV5-1|TRBD1
CASSLELGQGKEAFF
TGCGCCAGCAGCTTGGAATTGGGACAGGGGAAAGAAGCTTTCTTT
>.|TRBJ1-5|TRBV14|.
CASSIGGSNQPQHF
TGTGCCAGCAGCATAGGGGGTAGCAATCAGCCCCAGCATTTT
>.|TRBJ2-7|TRBV7-2|TRBD2
CASSPRLAFEYEQYF
TGTGCCAGCAGCCCTCGACTAGCCTTCGAGTACGAGCAGTACTTC
>.|TRBJ2-2|TRBV21-1|.
CASSKDIFFGLMHTGELFF
TGTGCCAGCAGCAAAGATATTTTCTTTGGACTAATGCACACCGGGGAGCTGTTTTTT
>.|TRBJ1-2|TRBV9|.
CASSVAWTYGYTF
TGTGCCAGCAGCGTGGCCTGGACCTATGGCTACACCTTC
>.|TRBJ2-3|TRBV5-6|TRBD1
CASSLTGGVTDTQYF
TGTGCCAGCAGCCTTACAGGGGGCGTAACAGATACGCAGTATTTT
>.|TRBJ2-2|TRBV14|.
CASSHKNTGELFF
TGTGCCAGCAGCCATAAAAACACCGGGGAGCTGTTTTTT
>.|TRBJ2-7|TRBV28|.
CASSLAGSSYEQYF
TGTGCCAGCAGTCTTGCGGGGAGCTCCTACGAGCAGTACTTC